This T cell receptor beta chain appears in the sequencing data of a study of T-cell reconstitution after alpha-beta-depleted transplantation in children (dated by TCRdb to 2016 to 2018). With regard to the full study: T-cell immune reconstitution after TCRalphabeta/CD19-depleted allogeneic hematopoietic cell transplantation in children was quantitatively tracked in the study by means of TCR repertoire profiling. What the study reported, not specific to this receptor: Over the following months the frequencies of hyperexpanded clones went down, and after one year T-cell counts and TCRbeta diversity were mostly credited to newly produced T cells. About two months after transplant, the apparently early recovery of alphabetaT-cell counts reportedly depended on just several hundred clones that had expanded rapidly and came from non-depleted graft cells. The high TCRbeta diversity at day 60 in some patients was ascribed to recipient T cells and intrathymic progenitors that had survived conditioning.

The sample's treatment or condition label, in plain terms: allogeneic hematopoietic cell transplantation with graft depleted of TCRalphabeta T cells and CD19 B cells. Transplant recipients were children who received TCRalphabeta/CD19-depleted allogeneic hematopoietic cell grafts. With regard to this clonotype: The antigen it binds to is not known. Per-base qualities were not stored, and no clone one base away is much larger.

Libraries were made using PCR. The instrument was an Illumina HiSeq 2500. TCR library preparation used molecular barcoding, with unique molecular identifiers applied to normalize quantification of the TCRbeta repertoire. The public reads were run again by TCRdb, first through fastp at Q25 and then through MiXCR, and only productive beta chains were kept. Here each entry gathers all rows of one CDR3 protein and keeps the most common genes and DNA. This sample lists around 500,000 distinct CDR3 sequences; about 21% were detected once. The ten top clones hold less than 15% of the sample. The specimen was PBMCs, mostly from graft donor cells, collected 360 days after TCRalphabeta/CD19-depleted stem cell transplant. The clonotype originates from a boy under three years old who had a stem cell transplant for acute myeloid leukemia, so the T cells may come from the graft donor.

Here is the DNA: TGCAGTGCTAGGCGAGCGGGGGTTGCCTACGAGCAGTACTTC. Its protein product is CSARRAGVAYEQYF. The receptor chain draws on TRBV20-1 and TRBJ2-7; the junction holds 8 bases that match TRBD2. Germline trimming amounts to 3 bases on V and 2 bases on J, with 6 as the count of junction bases outside the gene matches. From its cysteine to its phenylalanine, the CDR3 spans 14 amino acids. The retained sequence is limited to the CDR3, 42 bases, with the frame set at the first base. According to the germline V gene (reference sequence), CDR1 reads DFQATT and CDR2 reads SNEGSKA.